One and the same sample provided the 29 T cell receptor beta chains below, sequenced in a study of T cell repertoires in cytomegalovirus infection. TCRdb ran MiXCR on the reads and lists one entry per CDR3 protein. The data show 69,000 or so distinct CDR3 sequences, around 28% seen once. For these TCRs, the target antigens are not known. Specimen: CD8+ T cells from cultured PBMCs, collected from culture after CMV antigen stimulation. Receptors were obtained from a human donor in good health (CMV status not recorded). Some clones in this sample may be carry-over from other donors' samples.

This clonotype was seen a handful of times. CDR3 bases: TGCGCCAGCAGCCAAGACAGGAACACTGAAGCTTTCTTT. This sequence encodes CASSQDRNTEAFF. The chain employs TRBV4-3 and TRBJ1-1; D gene unclear. Germline assignment: CDR1 LGHNA and CDR2 YSLEER. The V and J ends lost 0 bases and 1 base respectively, with 3 bases between them. The CDR3 is 13 residues long.

V and J are TRBV19 and TRBJ2-7, with D tentatively TRBD1 or TRBD2 (5 bases each). Per germline, CDR1 LNHDA and CDR2 SQIVND (reference sequence). V lost 5 bases and J lost 0, with 14 bases in between. This CDR3 spans 15 amino acids. This chain's CDR3 is CASSGGSGPSYEQYF. The CDR3 coding sequence is TGTGCCAGTAGTGGCGGGTCAGGGCCCTCCTACGAGCAGTACTTC.

This clonotype was seen at least ten times. The rearrangement links TRBV6-5 to TRBJ1-2; no definite D call. V dropped 2 bases and J dropped 5 bases, with 15 bases sitting between them. The CDR3 is 15 residues long. Germline loops: CDR1 MNHEY, CDR2 SVGAGI. CDR3 loop: CASSYEADTGYGYTF. The CDR3 DNA follows: TGTGCCAGCAGTTACGAGGCAGATACTGGATATGGCTACACCTTC.

Here the CDR3 DNA reads TGTGCCATCAGTGAGTCTCACAGAGAGTTGGGGAACACTGAAGCTTTCTTT. Translating gives CAISESHRELGNTEAFF. The J gene is TRBJ1-1, the V gene TRBV10-3; D is undetermined. V shed 0 bases and J shed 1 base, with 15 bases lying between them. CDR1 is ENHRY and CDR2 is SYGVKD in the germline V gene. The CDR3 covers 17 residues.

The sample holds many counts of this clonotype. The chain uses TRBV7-8 and TRBJ2-7; 10 nucleotides align to TRBD2. The CDR3 loop spans 18 amino acids. Germline trimming cut 5 bases from V and 4 bases from J; bases unmatched to any gene: 17. Germline V CDR1 and CDR2: SGHVS, FQNEAQ. DNA for the CDR3: TGTGCCAGCAGCCGAGAGGGGCTAGCGGGAGTCAATCAGTACGAGCAGTACTTC. Translated, it gives CASSREGLAGVNQYEQYF. The full variable domain, rest sourced from reference TRBV7-8 and TRBJ2-7, is GAGVSQSPRYKVAKRGQDVALRCDPISGHVSLFWYQQALGQGPEFLTYFQNEAQLDKSGLPSDRFFAERPEGSVSTLKIQRTQQEDSAVYLCASSREGLAGVNQYEQYFGPGTRLTVT.

This clonotype was found a few times. The genes are TRBV27 and TRBJ2-7, with D perhaps matching TRBD2 (7 bases). Trimming stripped 2 bases from V and 5 bases from J, with 10 bases between. This CDR3 comprises 13 residues. CDR1 MNHEY and CDR2 SMNVEV come from the germline V gene (reference sequence). DNA for the CDR3: TGTGCCAGCAGTTTACAGGGGAGGGACGAGCAGTACTTC. It is translated as CASSLQGRDEQYF.

This sequence joins TRBV3-1 and TRBJ2-7; TRBD1 is a possible D gene (6 bases). In germline, CDR1 is LGHDT, CDR2 YNNKEL (reference sequence). V lost 3 bases to trimming and J lost 2 bases, with 14 bases between them. The CDR3 runs to 15 residues. CDR3: CASSHRDKTPYEQYF. DNA of the CDR3: TGTGCCAGCAGCCACCGGGACAAGACCCCCTACGAGCAGTACTTC.

This clonotype showed up just a few times. The rearrangement joins TRBV12-3 or TRBV12-4 to TRBJ2-2; unclear D gene. There are 13 residues in the CDR3. V was clipped by 3 bases and J by 1 base, with 3 bases between them. The CDR3 loop is CASSFRNTGELFF. The CDR3 DNA reads TGTGCCAGCAGTTTCCGGAACACCGGGGAGCTGTTTTTT.

This clonotype was seen at least ten times. The V gene is TRBV7-2, the J gene TRBJ2-1, with TRBD2 as a possible D gene (7 bases). Trimming removed 0 bases from V and 7 bases from J, with 13 bases in between. This CDR3 has 15 residues. CDR1 SGHTA and CDR2 FQGNSA come from the germline V gene. CDR3 protein: CASSLAGGGGNEQFF. Here the CDR3 DNA reads TGTGCCAGCAGCTTAGCGGGAGGGGGAGGGAATGAGCAGTTCTTC. The whole variable domain, remainder taken from reference TRBV7-2 and TRBJ2-1, is GAGVSQSPSNKVTEKGKDVELRCDPISGHTALYWYRQSLGQGLEFLIYFQGNSAPDKSGLPSDRFSAERTGGSVSTLTIQRTQQEDSAVYLCASSLAGGGGNEQFFGPGTRLTVL.

This chain links TRBV5-1 with TRBJ1-2; D might be TRBD1 (5 bases). Germline V gene sequence: CDR1 SGHRS, CDR2 YFSETQ. V was trimmed by 4 bases and J by 6 bases, leaving 13 bases between them. The CDR3 is 13 residues long. The CDR3 coding sequence is TGCGCCAGCAGCCTCAGGGTTCTCGATGGCTACACCTTC. The encoded protein is CASSLRVLDGYTF.

This clonotype was picked up a small number of times. The chain combines TRBV12-3 or TRBV12-4 with TRBJ1-5, with D uncertain. Trimming removed 2 bases at V and 3 bases at J, with 5 bases between. This CDR3 spans 13 amino acids. For the CDR3, the DNA is TGTGCCAGCAGTTTAACGGACAATCAGCCCCAGCATTTT. It codes for CASSLTDNQPQHF.

The rearrangement joins TRBV5-4 to TRBJ2-7; the match to TRBD1 covers 8 bases. Germline CDR1 is SGHNT and CDR2 is YYREEE (reference sequence). The J segment lost 11 bases and the V segment lost 1 base, leaving 8 bases of the junction unmatched. The length of the CDR3 is 13 residues. The CDR3 reads CASSLPPDRDKYF. In nucleotides, the CDR3 is TGTGCCAGCAGCTTGCCGCCGGACAGGGACAAGTACTTC. Using reference TRBV5-4 and TRBJ2-7 for the parts outside the CDR3, the full variable domain is ETGVTQSPTHLIKTRGQQVTLRCSSQSGHNTVSWYQQALGQGPQFIFQYYREEENGRGNFPPRFSGLQFPNYSSELNVNALELDDSALYLCASSLPPDRDKYFGPGTRLTVT.

This chain links TRBV7-6 with TRBJ1-1; D perhaps matches TRBD1 (5 bases). Trimming stripped 5 bases from V and 0 bases from J, with 10 bases between. Germline CDR1 SGHVS, CDR2 FNYEAQ. There are 14 residues in the CDR3. CDR3 nucleotide sequence: TGTGCCAGCAGCCAGACAGCAGTGAACACTGAAGCTTTCTTT. Encoded protein: CASSQTAVNTEAFF.

The table lists this clonotype with many counts. The chain joins TRBV12-3 or TRBV12-4 to TRBJ2-2, with TRBD1 matching over 8 bases. The CDR3 contains 16 residues. Germline trimming cut 5 bases from V and 6 bases from J; bases unmatched to any gene: 11. The CDR3: CASSPPEDRAPGELFF. CDR3 coding DNA: TGTGCCAGCAGTCCACCCGAGGACAGGGCCCCCGGGGAGCTGTTTTTT.

The sample holds one count of this clonotype. The V and J genes are TRBV6-6 and TRBJ1-1, with D unclear. V was clipped by 7 bases and J by 1 base, with 10 bases between them. Per germline, CDR1 MNHNY and CDR2 SVGAGI (reference sequence). The CDR3 extends over 13 amino acids. CDR3 residues: CASTSGKNTEAFF. The CDR3 DNA reads TGTGCCAGCACATCAGGAAAGAACACTGAAGCTTTCTTT.

For this clonotype: The junction shows a germline mismatch at one end, possibly a read error. This chain joins TRBV10-3 and TRBJ2-7; 8 nucleotides match TRBD2. CDR1 and CDR2 from the germline V gene are ENHRY and SYGVKD. The CDR3 runs to 14 residues. This CDR3 is CVIALLADSYEQYF. DNA of the CDR3: TGTGTCATCGCCCTACTAGCGGACTCCTACGAGCAGTACTTC.

Only a few counts were recorded for this clonotype. The chain combines TRBV5-8 with TRBJ2-7; a weak D match, TRBD2 (5 bases). CDR1 and CDR2 (germline): SGHTS, YDEGEE. The CDR3 consists of 16 residues. The V and J ends lost 3 bases and 6 bases respectively, with 22 bases between them. The DNA for the CDR3 is TGTGCCAGCAGCTCCCGATACCCCTCCGCGGGTCCCGAGCAGTACTTC. Its protein product is CASSSRYPSAGPEQYF.

The table lists this clonotype with a few counts. The rearrangement links TRBV25-1 to TRBJ2-2, with D perhaps assigned TRBD1 or TRBD2 (6 bases each). The CDR3 contains 15 residues. CDR1 MGHDK and CDR2 SYGVNS come from the germline V gene. The V end was cut by 4 bases, the J end by 4 bases, with 13 bases between. The CDR3 loop reads CASSGARGVTGELFF. CDR3 nucleotide sequence: TGTGCCAGCAGTGGGGCGAGGGGGGTCACCGGGGAGCTGTTTTTT.

This clonotype was counted a few times. The CDR3 protein is CASSLDRGNQPQHF. DNA of the CDR3: TGTGCCAGCAGCCTGGACAGAGGCAATCAGCCCCAGCATTTT. The V call is TRBV28, the J call TRBJ1-5; TRBD1 is a possible D gene (6 bases). CDR3 length equals 14 residues. The germline V and J ends were trimmed by 6 bases and 2 bases, with 11 bases remaining between them. The germline gives CDR1 MDHEN, CDR2 SYDVKM. The full variable domain, its missing parts supplied by reference TRBV28 and TRBJ1-5, is DVKVTQSSRYLVKRTGEKVFLECVQDMDHENMFWYRQDPGLGLRLIYFSYDVKMKEKGDIPEGYSVSREKKERFSLILESASTNQTSMYLCASSLDRGNQPQHFGDGTRLSIL.

A remark on this clonotype: A much larger clone differs from this one at a single base, so this may be a read error. The J gene is TRBJ2-7, the V gene TRBV7-6, with 7 nucleotides matching TRBD1. The V segment lost 5 bases and the J segment 6 bases; nucleotides outside the gene matches: 7. The germline gives CDR1 SGHVS, CDR2 FNYEAQ. This CDR3 region has 13 residues. The CDR3 spells CASSLRTGAEQYF. CDR3 nucleotide sequence: TGTGCCAGCAGCCTCAGGACAGGAGCCGAGCAGTACTTC.

J is TRBJ2-7 and V is TRBV5-4, with 9 nucleotides matching TRBD2. Trimming cost V 4 bases and J 5 bases; bases outside gene matches: 10. From germline, CDR1 is SGHNT and CDR2 YYREEE (reference sequence). The CDR3 sequence is 15 residues long. The DNA for the CDR3 is TGTGCCAGCAGCCCGCGGGAGGGCCCTCGCGACGAGCAGTACTTC. Its translation is CASSPREGPRDEQYF. Filled out from reference TRBV5-4 and TRBJ2-7, the complete variable domain reads ETGVTQSPTHLIKTRGQQVTLRCSSQSGHNTVSWYQQALGQGPQFIFQYYREEENGRGNFPPRFSGLQFPNYSSELNVNALELDDSALYLCASSPREGPRDEQYFGPGTRLTVT.

Ten or more counts support this clonotype. CDR3 nucleotide sequence: TGTGCCAGTAGTGCGGACGGCCTTCTGAACACTGAAGCTTTCTTT. It yields the protein CASSADGLLNTEAFF. This sequence joins TRBV19 and TRBJ1-1; no clear D. Trimming removed 5 bases at V and 0 bases at J, with 13 bases between. CDR1 and CDR2 from the germline V gene are LNHDA and SQIVND (reference sequence). This CDR3 has 15 amino acids.

This clonotype was found many times. CDR3 nucleotide sequence: TGTGCCAGCAGCGGGCGACAGGGGGTGAGCTCACCCCTCCACTTT. This translates into CASSGRQGVSSPLHF. The genes are TRBV7-8 and TRBJ1-6; 9 bases match TRBD1. This CDR3 is built from 15 residues. Germline CDR1 reads SGHVS; CDR2 reads FQNEAQ. The V segment lost 5 bases and the J segment 10 bases; nucleotides outside the gene matches: 9. Full variable domain (remainder filled in from reference TRBV7-8 and TRBJ1-6): GAGVSQSPRYKVAKRGQDVALRCDPISGHVSLFWYQQALGQGPEFLTYFQNEAQLDKSGLPSDRFFAERPEGSVSTLKIQRTQQEDSAVYLCASSGRQGVSSPLHFGNGTRLTVT.

The rearrangement uses TRBV20-1 and TRBJ2-7; D is undetermined. The ends were cut back, 3 bases at V and 2 bases at J, with 8 bases in the middle. The CDR3 is made up of 12 amino acids. Per the germline V gene, CDR1 is DFQATT and CDR2 is SNEGSKA (reference sequence). This chain's CDR3 is CSASSGPYEQYF. CDR3 in DNA: TGCAGTGCTAGCTCGGGTCCCTACGAGCAGTACTTC.

V is TRBV20-1 and J is TRBJ1-4, with D possibly being TRBD1 (6 bases). This CDR3 has 14 residues. From germline, CDR1 is DFQATT and CDR2 SNEGSKA (reference sequence). The germline V and J ends were trimmed by 0 bases and 6 bases, with 11 bases remaining between them. CDR3 coding DNA: TGCAGTGCTAGAGATCTGGAGGGGGATGAAAAACTGTTTTTT. This sequence encodes CSARDLEGDEKLFF.

There are many counts of this clonotype. The genes are TRBV7-2 and TRBJ2-7; D is uncertain. V was trimmed by 4 bases and J by 5 bases, leaving 9 bases between them. Germline lookup yields CDR1 SGHTA and CDR2 FQGNSA. The length of the CDR3 is 12 residues. The CDR3 loop is CASSYPGNEQYF. CDR3 DNA sequence: TGTGCCAGCAGCTATCCAGGTAACGAGCAGTACTTC.

This clonotype came up a few times. The gene calls are TRBV6-2 or TRBV6-3 and TRBJ2-7; no firm D call. CDR1 MNHEY and CDR2 SVGEGT come from the germline V gene. Trimming stripped 6 bases from V and 2 bases from J, with 14 bases between. The CDR3 has 14 amino acids. CDR3 coding DNA: TGTGCCAGCAGAGATCCACGGCCAACCTACGAGCAGTACTTC. Encoded protein: CASRDPRPTYEQYF.

This clonotype was observed a handful of times. As DNA, the CDR3 is TGTGCCAGCAGCCCCTCGAGTGAAGCTTTCTTT. Its translation: CASSPSSEAFF. The chain links TRBV7-9 to TRBJ1-1; D is unresolved. V dropped 5 bases and J dropped 7 bases, with 8 bases sitting between them. CDR1 and CDR2 from the germline V gene are SEHNR and FQNEAQ (reference sequence). The CDR3 spans 11 residues. Full variable domain (remainder filled in from reference TRBV7-9 and TRBJ1-1): DTGVSQNPRHKITKRGQNVTFRCDPISEHNRLYWYRQTLGQGPEFLTYFQNEAQLEKSRLLSDRFSAERPKGSFSTLEIQRTEQGDSAMYLCASSPSSEAFFGQGTRLTVV.

This clonotype showed up just a few times. This chain uses TRBV7-6 with TRBJ2-2; D gene uncertain. Trimming removed 4 bases from V and 13 bases from J, with 13 bases in between. From germline, CDR1 is SGHVS and CDR2 FNYEAQ. CDR3 length: 12 residues. The CDR3 reads CASSYTGHALFF. The CDR3 region has the DNA TGTGCCAGCAGCTATACCGGTCACGCGCTGTTTTTT.